Here is one T cell receptor beta chain with its context. What it binds is unknown. This sample stems from a study of TIL therapy for anti-PD-1-resistant metastatic lung cancer. Overall study: Median tumor mutation burden was 1.5 mutations per megabase.

Study-wide findings and caveats: Many TIL product clones were absent from baseline tumor, suggesting clonal contraction.

The CDR3 has 14 amino acids. Trimming took 4 bases from V and 4 from J; bases not matched to a gene: 4. Germline assignment: CDR1 SGHDT and CDR2 YYEEEE. This was the immunoSEQ v3 assay. Some clones are missing from TCRdb's copy, which holds only in-frame ones; the method was immunoSEQ multiplex PCR. The data show 9,500 to 15,000 clones, roughly 58% seen once. The time point here: pre-treatment sample, taken before nivolumab and TIL therapy. Most excised metastases sampled were pleural nodules or supraclavicular lymph nodes. Tumors were harvested before any PD-1/PD-L1 blockade. Patients were adults with stage 4 NSCLC.

This TCR was recovered from a person aged 25 to 85 with non-small cell lung cancer. J is TRBJ2-3 and V is TRBV5-6; TRBD1 matches 9 bases. The source material was tumor tissue, sampled at baseline. The CDR3 bases are TGTGCCAGCAGCCCGACAGGGGGGCCAGATACGCAGTATTTT. Translation: CASSPTGGPDTQYF.